This T cell receptor (beta chain) was sequenced for a study of blood T cells in healthy people across ages. On the study more broadly: About one barcoded beta molecule per two T cells came from capture by template switching. Study-level points and caveats: Using unsorted PBMCs precluded a conclusive naive versus antigen-experienced comparison. From one million sequenced T cells, diversity estimates were lower bounds.

Germline V gives CDR1 SGHVT, CDR2 SQSDAQ. V was pared by 5 bases and J by 5 bases, with 10 bases between. The CDR3 is made up of 13 amino acids. It was with a sample-barcoded 5' primer and a J-beta primer mix that a second PCR of about 6 to 12 cycles was run. TCRdb analysed the 5' RACE reads with MiXCR anew, one entry per CDR3 protein. This sample has over 950,000 distinct CDR3 sequences, with roughly two fifths found just once. This clonotype was seen ten or more times. Its antigen remains unidentified. The sequenced sample consisted of blood. This sequence joins TRBV7-4 and TRBJ1-5; the D is unclear. The receptor was isolated from a young man in good health. This chain's CDR3 is CASSLDRYQPQHF. The CDR3 DNA is TGTGCCAGCAGCCTAGACCGCTATCAGCCCCAGCATTTT.